The 21 T cell receptor beta chains below come from one sample, sequenced in a study of OX40 agonist ivuxolimab in advanced cancers. Here immunoSEQ multiplex PCR was the method, and the copy in TCRdb shows in-frame clones only, minus some. This table holds 7,200 or so clones, over 60% found once. This specimen was CD4+ or CD8+ T cells sorted from blood, taken in a trial of the OX40 agonist ivuxolimab. Every receptor here comes from an adult with an advanced solid tumor such as melanoma, head and neck, liver or kidney cancer.

The V gene is TRBV2, the J gene TRBJ2-7; 9 positions match TRBD2. Germline trimming cut 7 bases from V and 0 bases from J; bases unmatched to any gene: 7. Germline V gene data show CDR1 as SNHLY and CDR2 as FYNNEI. The CDR3 has 15 residues. Written as DNA, the CDR3 is TGTGCCAGCATTATGGCGGGAGGGGGCTCCTACGAGCAGTACTTC. Amino acid sequence: CASIMAGGGSYEQYF.

J is TRBJ1-2 and V is TRBV4-3; D not resolved. Germline CDR1 reads LGHNA; CDR2 reads YSLEER. This CDR3 is 13 amino acids long. Trimming cost V 0 bases and J 10 bases, with 12 bases left between them. The CDR3 region has the DNA TGCGCCAGCAGCCAAGATCTTGAAGGATACTACACCTTC. This sequence encodes CASSQDLEGYYTF.

This rearrangement joins TRBV10-1 to TRBJ1-1; TRBD1 is a possible D gene (6 bases). Between the trimmed V and J ends, which lost 6 bases and 8 bases, there was a span of 13 bases. CDR1 WNHNN and CDR2 SYGVQD come from the germline V gene (reference sequence). The CDR3 totals 12 residues. As DNA, the CDR3 is TGCGCCAGCAGAATTACCGGGACAGAAGCTTTCTTT. It codes for CASRITGTEAFF.

This rearrangement joins TRBV9 to TRBJ2-2; 9 nucleotides agree with TRBD1. The germline V gene encodes CDR1 SGDLS and CDR2 YYNGEE. This CDR3 comprises 18 residues. After removal of 0 bases from V and 7 bases from J, the junction contained 13 bases not matched to a gene. The CDR3 DNA follows: TGTGCCAGCAGCGTAGGACGCGAGAGGACAGGGGTCATCGGGGAGCTGTTTTTT. Protein sequence: CASSVGRERTGVIGELFF.

For the CDR3, the DNA is TGCGCCAGCAGCCAAGATGGGGGTGGCACTGAAGCTTTCTTT. Residues: CASSQDGGGTEAFF. The chain carries TRBV4-3 and TRBJ1-1, with TRBD1 as a possible D gene (5 bases). Germline loops: CDR1 LGHNA, CDR2 YSLEER. The CDR3 totals 14 residues. The V and J ends lost 0 bases and 4 bases respectively, with 9 bases between them.

The V gene is TRBV28, the J gene TRBJ1-4; possible D gene TRBD1, 5 bases. CDR1 MDHEN and CDR2 SYDVKM come from the germline V gene. Trimming pared 3 bases from V and 10 bases from J, leaving 18 bases between. CDR3 size: 15 residues. CDR3 in DNA: TGTGCCAGCAGTTTGTACCGGGGCTTAAGTGGAAAACTGTTTTTT. Translated: CASSLYRGLSGKLFF.

The rearrangement joins TRBV28 to TRBJ1-1; a weak D match, TRBD1 (5 bases). V was clipped by 1 base and J by 1 base, with 10 bases between them. Germline values: CDR1 MDHEN, CDR2 SYDVKM. CDR3 length: 15 residues. In DNA, the CDR3 is TGTGCCAGCAGTTTATTGGCTACAGGGAACACTGAAGCTTTCTTT. Its translation is CASSLLATGNTEAFF.

This clone showed up just a few times. The CDR3 reads CASSLQGTGELFF. In nucleotides, the CDR3 is TGTGCCAGCAGCTTACAGGGCACCGGGGAGCTGTTTTTT. The chain has TRBV2 and TRBJ2-2; maybe TRBD1 (6 bases). Germline V gene data show CDR1 as SNHLY and CDR2 as FYNNEI. V dropped 6 bases and J dropped 4 bases, with 9 bases sitting between them. The CDR3 consists of 13 residues.

The V call is TRBV6-4, the J call TRBJ2-1; 7 bases line up with TRBD2. The CDR3 covers 15 residues. V lost 3 bases to trimming and J lost 7 bases; unmatched junction nucleotides: 9. The germline V gene has CDR1 MRHNA and CDR2 SNTAGT. The CDR3 loop is CASSESAGTGNEQFF. In DNA form, the CDR3 reads TGTGCCAGCAGTGAGTCAGCGGGAACGGGGAATGAGCAGTTCTTC.

The rearrangement joins TRBV28 to TRBJ1-1; D remains ambiguous. The CDR3 is made up of 12 amino acids. Trimming shortened V by 1 base and J by 11 bases, and 11 bases separated the two germline ends. Germline V gene lookup returns CDR1 MDHEN and CDR2 SYDVKM. CDR3 loop: CASSLFEQEAFF. The CDR3 DNA sequence: TGTGCCAGCAGTTTATTTGAGCAGGAGGCTTTCTTT.

V usage is TRBV7-6 and J usage is TRBJ2-1; D is undetermined. Trimming removed 4 bases from V and 7 bases from J, with 5 bases in between. This CDR3 has 11 amino acids. CDR1 and CDR2 from the germline V gene are SGHVS and FNYEAQ. CDR3 sequence: CASSWVNEQFF. The CDR3 DNA is TGTGCCAGCAGCTGGGTGAATGAGCAGTTCTTC. Full variable domain (rest looked up from reference TRBV7-6 and TRBJ2-1): GAGVSQSPRYKVTKRGQDVALRCDPISGHVSLYWYRQALGQGPEFLTYFNYEAQQDKSGLPNDRFSAERPEGSISTLTIQRTEQRDSAMYRCASSWVNEQFFGPGTRLTVL.

This clone qualifies as large. The V call is TRBV6-4, the J call TRBJ1-2; D may be TRBD1 (5 bases). The V gene lost 6 bases and the J gene lost 4 bases, with 12 bases spanning the gap. Germline CDR1 MRHNA, CDR2 SNTAGT. The CDR3 runs to 13 residues. The CDR3 spells CASRNLDSYGYTF. The CDR3 bases are TGTGCCAGCAGGAACCTCGACAGCTATGGCTACACCTTC.

In its sample, this clone is large. The V gene is TRBV9, the J gene TRBJ1-5, with D hard to call. In germline, CDR1 is SGDLS, CDR2 YYNGEE. The ends were cut back, 0 bases at V and 0 bases at J, with 4 bases in the middle. This CDR3 has 14 amino acids. The DNA for the CDR3 is TGTGCCAGCAGCGTAGGCAATAGCAATCAGCCCCAGCATTTT. This sequence encodes CASSVGNSNQPQHF. The whole variable domain, filled in from reference TRBV9 and TRBJ1-5, reads DSGVTQTPKHLITATGQRVTLRCSPRSGDLSVYWYQQSLDQGLQFLIQYYNGEERAKGNILERFSAQQFPDLHSELNLSSLELGDSALYFCASSVGNSNQPQHFGDGTRLSIL.

The J gene is TRBJ2-5, the V gene TRBV6-7; TRBD1 matches at 7 bases. TRBV6-7 falls under the ORF class, with uncertain function. The CDR3 is 20 amino acids. V gave up 2 bases and J gave up 2 bases; unmatched junction bases: 20. The CDR3 region has the DNA TGTGCCAGCAGTTACCCGAAGGGGGTCAGGGGGAAAGGGTGGCAAGAGACCCAGTACTTC. Translation: CASSYPKGVRGKGWQETQYF.

Only a few counts were recorded for this clone. The chain is built from TRBV2 and TRBJ1-1, with D unresolved. V was shortened by 3 bases and J by 7 bases, with 9 bases between the two germline ends. Germline V gene sequence: CDR1 SNHLY, CDR2 FYNNEI. The CDR3 has 12 residues. CDR3 region: CASSEASLEAFF. The CDR3 DNA reads as TGTGCCAGCAGTGAGGCGAGTCTTGAAGCTTTCTTT.

This clone is labeled medium-sized (0.01 to 0.1%). The gene calls are TRBV7-8 and TRBJ2-7, with D perhaps matching TRBD1 (5 bases). With 1 base removed from V and 1 base from J, the gap between germline ends came to 8 bases. Per germline, CDR1 SGHVS and CDR2 FQNEAQ. CDR3 length equals 14 residues. The CDR3 sequence: CASSLGTGSYEQYF. The CDR3 nucleotides are TGTGCCAGCAGCTTAGGCACAGGTTCCTACGAGCAGTACTTC.

J is TRBJ2-1 and V is TRBV11-2; TRBD2 is a possible D gene (6 bases). V shed 1 base and J shed 0 bases, with 10 bases lying between them. The CDR3 loop spans 16 amino acids. Per the germline V gene, CDR1 is SGHAT and CDR2 is FQNNGV. Here the CDR3 DNA reads TGTGCCAGCAGCTTAGTGGAGGGTAGCTCCTACAATGAGCAGTTCTTC. Protein: CASSLVEGSSYNEQFF.

The table lists this clone with a count of one. The rearrangement links TRBV7-8 to TRBJ2-2; possible D gene TRBD2, 6 bases. This CDR3 spans 15 amino acids. CDR1 is SGHVS, CDR2 FQNEAQ, per germline. Between the trimmed V and J ends, which lost 3 bases and 2 bases, there was a span of 10 bases. Here the CDR3 reads CASSLGTDNTGELFF. CDR3 DNA sequence: TGTGCCAGCAGCTTGGGGACTGATAACACCGGGGAGCTGTTTTTT.

The chain links TRBV7-2 to TRBJ2-1; the match to TRBD1 covers 9 bases. The CDR3 runs 17 residues. V was clipped by 3 bases and J by 9 bases; unmatched bases: 15. Germline V gene lookup returns CDR1 SGHTA and CDR2 FQGNSA. The CDR3 region has the DNA TGTGCCAGCAGCTTGTCCTGGAAGGAACAGGGGGCAGGTGAGCAGTTCTTC. This sequence encodes CASSLSWKEQGAGEQFF.

The chain links TRBV10-2 to TRBJ2-1, with D perhaps matching TRBD1 (6 bases). The CDR3 contains 13 residues. The V gene's germline CDR1 is WSHSY and CDR2 SAAADI. V was trimmed by 7 bases and J by 4 bases, leaving 11 bases between them. In DNA, the CDR3 is TGCGCCAGCACTTCCGGACAGTACAATGAGCAGTTCTTC. Amino acids: CASTSGQYNEQFF.

The chain joins TRBV11-1 to TRBJ2-1; TRBD1 aligns across 8 bases. The CDR3 loop spans 15 amino acids. Per germline, CDR1 SGHAT and CDR2 FQDESV (reference sequence). The V gene end was trimmed by 2 bases and the J gene end by 7 bases; junction bases not matched to a gene: 7. CDR3 nucleotide sequence: TGTGCCAGCAGCTTAATGACAGGGGTTAGGAATGAGCAGTTCTTC. Its protein is CASSLMTGVRNEQFF.